The following is a TCR beta chain sequence with its context. Its specificity is unknown. This specimen belongs to a study of shared clonotypes between healthy human individuals. Study observations and caveats: For naive CD4 cells, roughly 4.8% of clonotypes were shared across a few donors. Read depth was anticipated to influence clonotype sharing among donors. Naive subsets, compared against memory subsets, generally had larger estimated richness values.

The method was immunoSEQ multiplex PCR; TCRdb's version includes in-frame clones alone and lacks a portion of them. The sample yields about 680,000 clones, about 90% seen once. Naivety among CD8 cells was defined by CD45RO negativity and positive CCR7 selection, thereby excluding terminally differentiated effector memory CD45RA+ cells. The germline V gene encodes CDR1 MNHNS and CDR2 SASEGT. V lost 1 base to trimming and J lost 5 bases; unmatched junction nucleotides: 5. CDR3 size: 14 residues. Input material: naive CD8+ T cells sorted from blood. The sequence derives from a man aged 25-40 years in good health. This rearrangement joins TRBV6-1 to TRBJ2-7, with 7 bases lining up with TRBD1. This CDR3 is CASSEVQGVDEQYF. For the CDR3, the DNA is TGTGCCAGCAGTGAAGTCCAGGGGGTCGACGAGCAGTACTTC.